This is a list of T cell receptor beta chains from one sample in a study of identical twins. One entry per CDR3 protein results from TCRdb running MiXCR on the 5' RACE reads. Among about 520,000 distinct CDR3 sequences, around 20% were seen once, and the ten largest hold 0.91%. These data were likewise used in another study, on T cells expressing NK-cell markers.

The sequencing input was CD4+ T cells sorted from blood. These receptors originate from a woman aged 18 to 35 in good health. Both conserved end residues are part of each CDR3. D genes are given only for firm matches. Some rows mark clone size as missing; the rest say once, few, many or name a class of expanded clone.

NA	NA	TRBV7-2	TRBJ2-3	CASSFISRHTDTQYF	TGTGCCAGCAGCTTTATTAGTAGGCACACAGATACGCAGTATTTT
TRBD1	few	TRBV5-1	TRBJ1-3	CASRKDRAYSGNTIYF	TGCGCCAGCAGAAAGGACAGGGCTTACTCTGGAAACACCATATATTTT
NA	NA	TRBV24-1	TRBJ2-1	CATSDPHSYNEQFF	TGTGCCACCAGTGACCCCCACAGCTACAATGAGCAGTTCTTC
TRBD2	few	TRBV5-1	TRBJ2-1	CASSSGTSGTYNEQFF	TGCGCCAGCAGCAGTGGGACTAGCGGGACCTACAATGAGCAGTTCTTC
TRBD2	many	TRBV5-1	TRBJ2-1	CASSLVAGRSYNEQFF	TGCGCCAGCAGCTTGGTAGCGGGTCGGTCCTACAATGAGCAGTTCTTC
NA	NA	TRBV7-2	TRBJ2-5	CASSRQEQETQYF	TGTGCCAGCAGTCGACAGGAACAAGAGACCCAGTACTTC
NA	NA	TRBV7-9	TRBJ2-7	CASSASVLQYF	TGTGCCAGCAGCGCGTCGGTTCTGCAGTACTTC
TRBD2	NA	TRBV9	TRBJ2-3	CASSVGISGGASDTQYF	TGTGCCAGCAGCGTAGGGATCAGCGGGGGGGCCTCAGATACGCAGTATTTT
TRBD1	NA	TRBV6-1	TRBJ1-1	CASRTRGRLVTEAFF	TGTGCCAGCAGAACCAGGGGGCGCCTAGTCACTGAAGCTTTCTTT
NA	NA	TRBV27	TRBJ1-1	CASSLDFGSRNTEAFF	TGTGCCAGCAGTTTAGATTTTGGCTCCAGGAACACTGAAGCTTTCTTT
NA	many	TRBV20-1	TRBJ1-1	CSAGRNTEAFF	TGCAGTGCCGGACGTAACACTGAAGCTTTCTTT
NA	many	TRBV12-3/TRBV12-4	TRBJ2-7	CASSAGYEQYF	TGTGCCAGCAGCGCTGGTTACGAGCAGTACTTC
NA	many	TRBV6-6	TRBJ1-4	CASSSDEKLFF	TGTGCCAGCAGTTCGGATGAAAAACTGTTTTTT
TRBD1	NA	TRBV5-4	TRBJ2-3	CASSYPGQASTDTQYF	TGTGCCAGCAGTTACCCGGGACAGGCCAGCACAGATACGCAGTATTTT
TRBD2	few	TRBV7-2	TRBJ2-7	CASSPGASGSLYEQYF	TGTGCCAGCAGCCCCGGGGCTAGCGGGAGCCTCTACGAGCAGTACTTC
NA	few	TRBV4-2	TRBJ2-7	CASSRSGVTTLDEQYF	TGTGCCAGCAGCCGCTCGGGGGTGACTACCTTGGACGAGCAGTACTTC
TRBD1	many	TRBV6-5	TRBJ1-1	CASIGTGIEAFF	TGTGCCAGCATTGGGACAGGGATTGAAGCTTTCTTT
NA	few	TRBV4-2	TRBJ2-7	CASSQVQGQPYEQYF	TGTGCCAGCAGCCAAGTCCAGGGTCAGCCCTACGAGCAGTACTTC
NA	NA	TRBV20-1	TRBJ2-1	CSARDLEAAYNEQFF	TGCAGTGCTAGAGACCTGGAAGCGGCCTACAATGAGCAGTTCTTC
TRBD2	NA	TRBV11-3	TRBJ2-5	CASSLEPSGGSETQYF	TGTGCCAGCAGCTTAGAACCTAGCGGGGGGTCGGAGACCCAGTACTTC
NA	NA	TRBV6-5	TRBJ1-1	CASSYSSDTEAFF	TGTGCCAGCAGTTACTCGTCCGACACTGAAGCTTTCTTT
NA	NA	TRBV7-2	TRBJ2-7	CASTTGLLYEQYF	TGTGCCAGCACCACAGGGTTACTGTACGAGCAGTACTTC
TRBD2	NA	TRBV5-1	TRBJ2-1	CASSLPPSGGANEQFF	TGCGCCAGCAGCTTGCCCCCTAGCGGGGGGGCCAATGAGCAGTTCTTC
TRBD2	NA	TRBV7-2	TRBJ2-7	CASSHRIAGDYEQYF	TGTGCCAGCAGCCACAGGATAGCGGGCGACTACGAGCAGTACTTC
TRBD1	few	TRBV10-3	TRBJ2-7	CAIRKLGQGYYEQYF	TGTGCCATCAGGAAACTGGGACAGGGGTACTACGAGCAGTACTTC
NA	few	TRBV27	TRBJ1-1	CASTERLGMNTEAFF	TGTGCCAGCACCGAAAGGCTGGGGATGAACACTGAAGCTTTCTTT